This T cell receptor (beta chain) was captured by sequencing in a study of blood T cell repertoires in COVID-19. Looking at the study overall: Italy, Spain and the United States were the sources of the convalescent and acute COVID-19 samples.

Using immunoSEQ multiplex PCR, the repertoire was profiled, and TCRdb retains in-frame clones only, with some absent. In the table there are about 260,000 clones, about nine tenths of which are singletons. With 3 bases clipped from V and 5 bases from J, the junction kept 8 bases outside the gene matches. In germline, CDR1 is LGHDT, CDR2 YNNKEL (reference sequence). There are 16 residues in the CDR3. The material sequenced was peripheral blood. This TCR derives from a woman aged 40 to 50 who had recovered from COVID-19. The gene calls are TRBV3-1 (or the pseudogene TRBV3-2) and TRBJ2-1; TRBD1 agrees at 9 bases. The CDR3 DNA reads TGTGCCAGCAGCCATGGTCCGGGACAGGGAGACAATGAGCAGTTCTTC. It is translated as CASSHGPGQGDNEQFF.